This is a list of T cell receptor beta chains from one sample in a study of shared clonotypes between healthy human individuals. TCRdb keeps only in-frame clones here, not all; method: immunoSEQ multiplex PCR. The profile shows 2 million to 3 million clones, 80% to 95% of them singletons. Sequencing input: naive CD4+ T cells from PBMCs. Receptors were obtained from a man younger than 30 in good health. Some clones in this sample may be carry-over from other donors' samples. Both conserved end residues are part of each CDR3. Fields, in order: J gene, D gene, V gene, CDR3 protein, CDR3 DNA. A D gene is named only where the DNA matches it firmly.

j_gene: TRBJ1-2; d_gene: -; v_gene: TRBV5-1; CDR3aa: CASSLLPSQFYGYTF; CDR3nt: TGCGCCAGCAGCTTGCTGCCCAGTCAGTTTTATGGCTACACCTTC
j_gene: TRBJ1-1; d_gene: -; v_gene: TRBV7-8; CDR3aa: CASSLGAGLDTEAFF; CDR3nt: TGTGCCAGCAGCTTGGGGGCAGGGTTGGACACTGAAGCTTTCTTT
j_gene: TRBJ1-6; d_gene: -; v_gene: TRBV6-5; CDR3aa: CASSYSKGSNSPLHF; CDR3nt: TGTGCCAGCAGTTACTCGAAGGGTAGTAATTCACCCCTCCACTTT
j_gene: TRBJ2-1; d_gene: TRBD1; v_gene: TRBV27; CDR3aa: CASSRTGTGFYEQFF; CDR3nt: TGTGCCAGCAGCCGGACCGGGACAGGGTTTTATGAGCAGTTCTTC
j_gene: TRBJ2-1; d_gene: TRBD2; v_gene: TRBV4-1; CDR3aa: CASSQDKLPGLAGGGTYNEQFF; CDR3nt: TGCGCCAGCAGCCAAGATAAGTTGCCGGGACTAGCGGGAGGGGGGACCTACAATGAGCAGTTCTTC
j_gene: TRBJ2-7; d_gene: -; v_gene: TRBV28; CDR3aa: CASSHGGTEQYF; CDR3nt: TGTGCCAGCAGCCATGGGGGCACCGAGCAGTACTTC
j_gene: TRBJ2-7; d_gene: -; v_gene: TRBV5-4; CDR3aa: CASSLNNYEQYF; CDR3nt: TGTGCCAGCAGCTTAAATAACTACGAGCAGTACTTC
j_gene: TRBJ2-2; d_gene: -; v_gene: TRBV7-3; CDR3aa: CASSPTGTPGELFF; CDR3nt: TGTGCCAGCAGCCCCACAGGGACCCCCGGGGAGCTGTTTTTT
j_gene: TRBJ2-7; d_gene: -; v_gene: TRBV6-5; CDR3aa: CASSYTTGATYEQYF; CDR3nt: TGTGCCAGCAGTTACACGACAGGTGCTACCTACGAGCAGTACTTC
j_gene: TRBJ2-5; d_gene: -; v_gene: TRBV11-2; CDR3aa: CASSLGVVLQETQYF; CDR3nt: TGTGCCAGCAGCTTAGGGGTGGTCCTGCAAGAGACCCAGTACTTC
j_gene: TRBJ1-1; d_gene: TRBD1; v_gene: TRBV19; CDR3aa: CASSISTTGNAEAFF; CDR3nt: TGTGCCAGTAGTATCAGTACGACAGGGAACGCTGAAGCTTTCTTT
j_gene: TRBJ1-1; d_gene: -; v_gene: TRBV5-1; CDR3aa: CASKWDGTQNTEAFF; CDR3nt: TGCGCCAGCAAGTGGGACGGGACCCAGAACACTGAAGCTTTCTTT
j_gene: TRBJ2-7; d_gene: -; v_gene: TRBV28; CDR3aa: CASSLTARPEQYF; CDR3nt: TGTGCCAGCAGTTTAACGGCCAGGCCCGAGCAGTACTTC
j_gene: TRBJ2-1; d_gene: -; v_gene: TRBV11-2; CDR3aa: CASSLVTPYNEQFF; CDR3nt: TGTGCCAGCAGCTTGGTTACTCCCTACAATGAGCAGTTCTTC